A selection of T cell receptor beta chains follows, all from one sample in a study of blood T cell repertoires in COVID-19. The table came from immunoSEQ multiplex PCR; TCRdb's copy has only in-frame clones and leaves some out. The table lists hundreds of thousands of clones, roughly nine tenths of them singletons. Sequences were obtained from PBMCs or T cells enriched from blood (not recorded which). These receptors originate from a young woman with acute COVID-19. Both conserved end residues are part of each CDR3. The D gene is left open where the match is weak. Rows may omit the clone size; those that give it use once, few, many or a size class.

>.|TRBV5-8|TRBJ1-3|.|16
CASSLEGALSGNTIYF
TGTGCCAGCAGCTTGGAAGGAGCGTTATCTGGAAACACCATATATTTT
>once|TRBV4-1|TRBJ2-3|TRBD2|15
CASSQAGLAADTQYF
TGCGCCAGCAGCCAAGCCGGACTAGCGGCAGATACGCAGTATTTT
>.|TRBV15|TRBJ2-1|TRBD2|18
CATSRDRLAGGHGNEQFF
TGTGCCACCAGCAGAGATCGGCTAGCGGGGGGGCACGGGAATGAGCAGTTCTTC
>.|TRBV24-1|TRBJ2-2|TRBD2|19
CATSDPTGSGSDNTGELFF
TGTGCCACCAGTGACCCCACGGGGAGCGGGAGCGACAATACCGGGGAGCTGTTTTTT
>.|TRBV5-4|TRBJ1-5|.|15
CASSLGTANNQPQHF
TGTGCCAGCAGCTTGGGGACAGCGAACAATCAGCCCCAGCATTTT
>.|TRBV2|TRBJ2-3|TRBD2|15
CAVGPGAGGTDTQYF
TGTGCCGTCGGACCCGGAGCGGGGGGCACAGATACGCAGTATTTT
>.|TRBV7-9|TRBJ1-2|.|13
CASSLGSGYGYTF
TGTGCCAGCAGCTTAGGATCAGGGTATGGCTACACCTTC
>.|TRBV13|TRBJ1-4|.|15
CASSLDGPANEKLFF
TGTGCCAGCAGCTTAGATGGGCCGGCTAATGAAAAACTGTTTTTT
>.|TRBV28|TRBJ1-4|.|14
CASSQSRGNKKLFF
TGTGCCAGCAGCCAAAGTCGGGGGAACAAAAAACTGTTTTTT
>.|TRBV19|TRBJ2-6|.|16
CATRQPIPSGANVLTF
TGTGCCACCCGACAACCGATCCCTTCTGGGGCCAACGTCCTGACTTTC
>.|TRBV7-2|TRBJ1-3|.|15
CASSQADLGRNTIYF
TGTGCCAGCAGCCAAGCCGACTTGGGTAGAAACACCATATATTTT
>.|TRBV15|TRBJ1-2|TRBD1|18
CATSRVMTGLTPNYGYTF
TGTGCCACCAGCAGAGTAATGACAGGGCTAACTCCTAACTATGGCTACACCTTC
>once|TRBV18|TRBJ1-2|.|15
CASSLSIAGHYGYTF
TGTGCCAGCTCACTGTCTATCGCAGGCCACTATGGCTACACCTTC
>.|TRBV28|TRBJ1-5|.|16
CASRDGGYVSNQPQHF
TGTGCCAGCAGAGATGGGGGGTATGTGAGCAATCAGCCCCAGCATTTT
>.|TRBV27|TRBJ2-7|TRBD1|15
CASSLLTTGTYEQYF
TGTGCCAGCAGTTTACTGACGACAGGGACCTACGAGCAGTACTTC
>.|TRBV9|TRBJ2-3|.|15
CASSVGQSSTDTQYF
TGTGCCAGCAGCGTAGGACAGAGTAGCACAGATACGCAGTATTTT
>.|TRBV27|TRBJ1-6|.|14
CASSSGTGNSPLHF
TGTGCCAGCAGTTCCGGGACTGGAAATTCACCCCTCCACTTT
>.|TRBV6-5|TRBJ2-7|TRBD1|13
CASSDRGPYEQYF
TGTGCCAGTTCGGACAGGGGACCCTACGAGCAGTACTTC
>.|TRBV20-1|TRBJ2-3|TRBD1|15
CSASPGTGNADTQYF
TGCAGTGCTAGTCCCGGGACAGGGAACGCAGATACGCAGTATTTT
>.|TRBV7-2|TRBJ1-6|TRBD1|14
CASSSGQRNSPLHF
TGTGCCAGCAGCTCGGGACAGAGAAATTCACCCCTCCACTTT
>few|TRBV9|TRBJ1-1|.|11
CASSPQAEAFF
TGTGCCAGCAGCCCCCAGGCTGAAGCTTTCTTT
>once|TRBV4-2|TRBJ1-4|.|14
CASSQARGNEKLFF
TGTGCCAGCAGCCAAGCCAGGGGTAATGAAAAACTGTTTTTT
>.|TRBV5-4|TRBJ1-4|.|15
CASSNGGGGNEKLFF
TGTGCCAGCAGCAACGGGGGGGGCGGTAATGAAAAACTGTTTTTT
>once|TRBV18|TRBJ2-7|TRBD1|15
CASSLRTGTSYEQYF
TGTGCCAGCTCACTCCGGACAGGCACCTCCTACGAGCAGTACTTC
>.|TRBV6-5|TRBJ1-6|TRBD1|14
CASSSGTGISPLHF
TGTGCCAGCAGTTCCGGGACAGGGATCTCACCCCTCCACTTT
>.|TRBV5-7|TRBJ2-3|TRBD1|15
CASRPAGTATDTQYF
TGTGCCAGCAGGCCCGCCGGGACAGCTACAGATACGCAGTATTTT
>once|TRBV7-9|TRBJ1-2|.|15
CASSLGEPRNYGYTF
TGTGCCAGCAGCTTAGGGGAGCCCAGGAACTATGGCTACACCTTC
>.|TRBV28|TRBJ2-5|TRBD1|12
CASNDREKTQYF
TGTGCCAGCAACGACAGGGAAAAGACCCAGTACTTC
>once|TRBV4-3|TRBJ1-4|.|11
CASSQGSSLFF
TGCGCCAGCAGCCAAGGCAGTTCTCTGTTTTTT
>once|TRBV15|TRBJ2-7|.|16
CATSRGAGLNNYEQYF
TGTGCCACCAGCAGAGGGGCCGGACTCAATAACTACGAGCAGTACTTC
>.|TRBV29-1|TRBJ1-4|.|14
CSVGDYTNNEKLFF
TGCAGCGTTGGGGACTACACTAATAATGAAAAACTGTTTTTT
>.|TRBV6-5|TRBJ2-5|TRBD2|15
CASSKTSGDGETQYF
TGTGCCAGCAGTAAGACTAGCGGGGATGGGGAGACCCAGTACTTC
>.|TRBV28|TRBJ2-5|TRBD2|18
CASSLGLSLAGVGETQYF
TGTGCCAGCAGTTTAGGTTTGTCGCTAGCGGGAGTTGGGGAGACCCAGTACTTC
>.|TRBV11-2|TRBJ1-2|.|15
CASSLGQASNYGYTF
TGTGCCAGCAGCTTAGGGCAGGCTTCTAACTATGGCTACACCTTC
>.|TRBV11-2|TRBJ2-5|TRBD1|16
CASSFETGTLGETQYF
TGTGCCAGCAGCTTCGAGACAGGGACCCTCGGGGAGACCCAGTACTTC